This TCR beta chain was sequenced during a study of response to subunit inactivated influenza vaccine. This clonotype was found a few times. What it binds is not known. Study-wide results and limits: With each seasonal influenza vaccination, the authors suggested, few new T cells are recruited.

TCRdb processed the RT-PCR reads anew with MiXCR; each CDR3 protein has one entry. The table lists roughly 650,000 distinct CDR3 sequences, 14% of them singletons. The sequence was obtained from a middle-aged man who received an inactivated influenza vaccine. Here the sequenced sample was PBMCs from blood, taken 14 days before vaccination.

Here the CDR3 reads CASSPGGQGADTGELFF. The CDR3 DNA reads TGTGCCAGCAGCCCTGGGGGGCAGGGGGCGGACACCGGGGAGCTGTTTTTT. The V call is TRBV3-1, the J call TRBJ2-2; TRBD1 matches at 8 bases. This CDR3 spans 17 amino acids. V trimming: 4 bases; J trimming: 3 bases; junction bases outside the gene matches: 10. Per germline, CDR1 LGHDT and CDR2 YNNKEL (reference sequence).